These 30 T cell receptor beta chains were all obtained from the same sample, sequenced in a study of molecular identifiers for immune sequencing clone quantification. TCRdb re-derived calls from the PCR reads in MiXCR, one entry per CDR3 protein. The data show 40,000 to 50,000 distinct CDR3 sequences, roughly a fifth seen once. Specimen: naive CD8+ T cells from blood, with Jurkat cell RNA spiked in. Specified subset: FACS-sorted CD8+CD4-CCR7+CD45RA+ naive T cells. Receptors originate from a human donor in good health. Some libraries in this study had Jurkat cell RNA spiked in.

This clonotype has ten or more counts. The chain employs TRBV29-1 and TRBJ2-2; tentative D call: TRBD1 (6 bases). The CDR3 has 18 amino acids. Trimming shortened V by 2 bases and J by 0 bases, and 19 bases separated the two germline ends. Germline values: CDR1 SQVTM, CDR2 ANQGSEA. CDR3 residues: CSVEIHTGPKSNTGELFF. CDR3 DNA: TGCAGCGTTGAAATCCACACAGGGCCCAAATCGAACACCGGGGAGCTGTTTTTT.

In this sample, this clonotype turned up once. The rearrangement joins TRBV29-1 to TRBJ2-3, with 11 bases fitting TRBD2. After removal of 6 bases from V and 0 bases from J, the junction contained 5 bases not matched to a gene. This CDR3 comprises 15 residues. Looked up from germline, CDR1 is SQVTM and CDR2 is ANQGSEA. The CDR3 is CSVQTSGRSTDTQYF. Here the CDR3 DNA reads TGCAGCGTCCAAACTAGCGGGAGAAGCACAGATACGCAGTATTTT.

This clonotype occurred many times. V and J are TRBV9 and TRBJ2-7; TRBD1 matches at 8 bases. The CDR3 runs to 15 residues. V lost 0 bases and J lost 3; bases outside the gene matches: 5. Per the germline V gene, CDR1 is SGDLS and CDR2 is YYNGEE. The CDR3 nucleotides are TGTGCCAGCAGCGTAGGTGCAGGGGGCGTCTACGAGCAGTACTTC. As protein: CASSVGAGGVYEQYF. Filled out from reference TRBV9 and TRBJ2-7, the complete variable domain reads DSGVTQTPKHLITATGQRVTLRCSPRSGDLSVYWYQQSLDQGLQFLIQYYNGEERAKGNILERFSAQQFPDLHSELNLSSLELGDSALYFCASSVGAGGVYEQYFGPGTRLTVT.

At least ten counts were recorded for this clonotype. The chain joins TRBV13 to TRBJ2-2; no definite D call. Per germline, CDR1 PRHDT and CDR2 FYEKMQ (reference sequence). Trimming took 0 bases from V and 1 from J, leaving 0 bases between them. CDR3 size: 13 residues. The CDR3 sequence is CASSLGNTGELFF. CDR3 DNA: TGTGCCAGCAGCTTAGGGAACACCGGGGAGCTGTTTTTT. The full variable domain, completed using reference TRBV13 and TRBJ2-2, is AAGVIQSPRHLIKEKRETATLKCYPIPRHDTVYWYQQGPGQDPQFLISFYEKMQSDKGSIPDRFSAQQFSDYHSELNMSSLELGDSALYFCASSLGNTGELFFGEGSRLTVL.

This clonotype showed up many times. This chain joins TRBV4-3 and TRBJ2-7, with 10 bases fitting TRBD1. The germline V gene encodes CDR1 LGHNA and CDR2 YSLEER. V was pared by 1 base and J by 1 base, with 10 bases of the junction left unmatched. There are 18 residues in the CDR3. As DNA, the CDR3 is TGCGCCAGCAGCCAAGCCAACGCCGACAGGGGGCTTTCCTACGAGCAGTACTTC. Translated, it gives CASSQANADRGLSYEQYF.

This chain uses TRBV7-6 with TRBJ2-3; either TRBD1 or TRBD2 may supply D (5 bases each). CDR1 and CDR2 from the germline V gene are SGHVS and FNYEAQ. The CDR3 loop spans 15 amino acids. The V and J ends lost 5 bases and 5 bases respectively, with 17 bases between them. CDR3: CASSILRDAVDTQYF. Written as DNA, the CDR3 is TGTGCCAGCAGCATCCTCCGGGACGCGGTAGATACGCAGTATTTT.

This clonotype was picked up many times. J is TRBJ2-7 and V is TRBV29-1; tentatively, D is TRBD1 (5 bases). The germline V and J ends were trimmed by 6 bases and 2 bases, with 14 bases remaining between them. From germline, CDR1 is SQVTM and CDR2 ANQGSEA. The CDR3 covers 13 residues. This CDR3 is CSVKGPGTYEQYF. The CDR3 region has the DNA TGCAGCGTCAAGGGGCCCGGTACCTACGAGCAGTACTTC.

The table lists this clonotype with many counts. This sequence joins TRBV11-2 and TRBJ1-1, with 7 bases fitting TRBD1. The CDR3 has 14 residues. The V gene end was trimmed by 4 bases and the J gene end by 11 bases; junction bases not matched to a gene: 13. The V gene's germline CDR1 is SGHAT and CDR2 FQNNGV. CDR3 in DNA: TGTGCCAGCAGCTCCCCCAGGGGACAGTCCCAGGCTTTCTTT. It translates to CASSSPRGQSQAFF.

In its sample, this clonotype was seen many times. V and J are TRBV7-9 and TRBJ2-7, with no clear D. V was shortened by 1 base and J by 2 bases, with 6 bases between the two germline ends. Germline V CDR1 and CDR2: SEHNR, FQNEAQ (reference sequence). The CDR3 spans 13 residues. DNA of the CDR3: TGTGCCAGCAGCTTAGGGACGACCTACGAGCAGTACTTC. Encoded protein: CASSLGTTYEQYF.

This clonotype was observed at least ten times. V and J are TRBV7-9 and TRBJ2-7; 14 positions match TRBD2. This CDR3 is 17 amino acids long. The germline CDR1 and CDR2 sequences are SEHNR and FQNEAQ (reference sequence). With 5 bases clipped from V and 5 bases from J, the junction kept 11 bases outside the gene matches. The CDR3 protein is CASSPGLAGARFDEQYF. CDR3 in DNA: TGTGCCAGCAGCCCGGGACTAGCGGGAGCGCGGTTCGACGAGCAGTACTTC.

This clonotype showed up just once. The chain couples TRBV4-3 to TRBJ1-1; D ambiguous. Trimming pared 2 bases from V and 7 bases from J, leaving 20 bases between. Germline loops: CDR1 LGHNA, CDR2 YSLEER. The CDR3 consists of 16 residues. CDR3 in DNA: TGCGCCAGCAGCCAAAGTGCGGCCCGAGGGTTCGGTGAAGCTTTCTTT. This sequence encodes CASSQSAARGFGEAFF.

This clonotype occurred many times. The V and J genes are TRBV7-9 and TRBJ2-3; 11 bases align to TRBD2. The J segment lost 3 bases and the V segment lost 2 bases, leaving 4 bases of the junction unmatched. The germline gives CDR1 SEHNR, CDR2 FQNEAQ (reference sequence). This CDR3 is built from 16 residues. The CDR3 DNA follows: TGTGCCAGCAGCTTACTAGCGGGGGGTAGAACAGATACGCAGTATTTT. It codes for CASSLLAGGRTDTQYF.

This clonotype was detected ten times or more. V gene TRBV28 combines with J gene TRBJ1-4; tentative D call: TRBD1 (5 bases). Germline assignment: CDR1 MDHEN and CDR2 SYDVKM. The CDR3 sequence is 13 residues long. V was pared by 2 bases and J by 10 bases, with 11 bases between. The CDR3 DNA sequence: TGTGCCAGCAGTTTAACAGGACAAGGAAAACTGTTTTTT. This gives the protein CASSLTGQGKLFF.

This clonotype was detected a few times. V and J are TRBV13 and TRBJ1-1, with 7 bases identical to TRBD1. Trimming removed 0 bases from V and 10 bases from J; junction bases left unmatched: 11. CDR1 and CDR2 from the germline V gene are PRHDT and FYEKMQ (reference sequence). This CDR3 comprises 15 residues. CDR3 region: CASSLGLGGHIAAFF. DNA of the CDR3: TGTGCCAGCAGCTTAGGATTAGGGGGCCACATTGCAGCTTTCTTT.

This clonotype has a count of ten or more. The chain combines TRBV30 with TRBJ2-7; D perhaps matches TRBD1 (6 bases). CDR3 size: 12 residues. Trimming shortened V by 2 bases and J by 7 bases, and 12 bases separated the two germline ends. Germline V CDR1 and CDR2: GTSNPN, SVGIG (reference sequence). The CDR3 reads CAWSPTGNEQYF. The CDR3 DNA reads as TGTGCCTGGAGTCCGACAGGAAATGAGCAGTACTTC.

The CDR3 loop reads CASVGGAYEQYF. The DNA for the CDR3 is TGTGCCAGCGTAGGTGGGGCCTACGAGCAGTACTTC. This chain links TRBV7-8 with TRBJ2-7; no reliable D call. The CDR3 runs 12 residues. The V and J ends lost 8 bases and 2 bases respectively, with 10 bases between them. Germline V gene lookup returns CDR1 SGHVS and CDR2 FQNEAQ. The full variable domain, its missing parts supplied by reference TRBV7-8 and TRBJ2-7, is GAGVSQSPRYKVAKRGQDVALRCDPISGHVSLFWYQQALGQGPEFLTYFQNEAQLDKSGLPSDRFFAERPEGSVSTLKIQRTQQEDSAVYLCASVGGAYEQYFGPGTRLTVT.

In this sample, this clonotype turned up many times. The rearrangement uses TRBV27 and TRBJ1-5; 7 bases are a match to TRBD1. The CDR3 totals 14 residues. CDR1 MNHEY and CDR2 SMNVEV come from the germline V gene (reference sequence). The J segment lost 4 bases and the V segment lost 8 bases, leaving 8 bases of the junction unmatched. The CDR3 is CASAHQGGNQPQHF. DNA for the CDR3: TGTGCCAGCGCTCATCAGGGGGGTAATCAGCCCCAGCATTTT.

This clonotype was picked up many times. V gene TRBV30 combines with J gene TRBJ2-7; the match to TRBD2 covers 9 bases. In germline, CDR1 is GTSNPN, CDR2 SVGIG (reference sequence). Germline trimming cut 2 bases from V and 4 bases from J; bases unmatched to any gene: 6. The CDR3 is 14 residues long. The CDR3 here is CAWSPGTSLYEQYF. The DNA for the CDR3 is TGTGCCTGGAGTCCCGGGACTAGCCTATACGAGCAGTACTTC.

This clonotype was seen ten or more times. The CDR3 loop is CAWSDGTGTDEQYF. Here the CDR3 DNA reads TGTGCCTGGAGTGACGGGACAGGGACAGACGAGCAGTACTTC. The V call is TRBV30, the J call TRBJ2-7, with TRBD1 matching 9 bases. Trimming removed 1 base from V and 5 bases from J; junction bases left unmatched: 6. Germline values: CDR1 GTSNPN, CDR2 SVGIG (reference sequence). This CDR3 region has 14 residues. The whole variable domain, remainder taken from reference TRBV30 and TRBJ2-7, is SQTIHQWPATLVQPVGSPLSLECTVEGTSNPNLYWYRQAAGRGLQLLFYSVGIGQISSEVPQNLSASRPQDRQFILSSKKLLLSDSGFYLCAWSDGTGTDEQYFGPGTRLTVT.

The table lists this clonotype with many counts. This chain uses TRBV3-1 with TRBJ2-3, with D perhaps matching TRBD2 (5 bases). This CDR3 comprises 13 residues. The V end was cut by 4 bases, the J end by 2 bases, with 7 bases between. CDR1 and CDR2 from the germline V gene are LGHDT and YNNKEL (reference sequence). In DNA form, the CDR3 reads TGTGCCAGCAGCCCTAGCCCCACAGATACGCAGTATTTT. Amino acid sequence: CASSPSPTDTQYF.

Regarding this clonotype: A much larger clone lies one base from this, so it may be a read error. The chain is built from TRBV11-2 and TRBJ2-1; D may be TRBD2 (5 bases). The CDR3 runs 14 residues. Germline lookup yields CDR1 SGHAT and CDR2 FQNNGV. Written as DNA, the CDR3 is TGTGCCAGCAGCCCCTCTAGGGAGTGGGATGAGCAGCTCTTC. Amino acids: CASSPSREWDEQLF.

In this sample, this clonotype turned up many times. The chain joins TRBV7-9 to TRBJ1-4; 7 nucleotides align to TRBD1. J lost 0 bases, V lost 3 bases, and 7 bases had no gene match. From germline, CDR1 is SEHNR and CDR2 FQNEAQ (reference sequence). The CDR3 contains 17 residues. CDR3 DNA sequence: TGTGCCAGCAGCTTTGGACAGGCCCTTCCAACTAATGAAAAACTGTTTTTT. Its protein product is CASSFGQALPTNEKLFF.

There are many counts of this clonotype. The CDR3 is CASSLNRDRPSYEQYF. The CDR3 coding sequence is TGTGCCAGCAGCTTAAACCGGGACAGGCCTAGCTACGAGCAGTACTTC. This chain uses TRBV7-2 with TRBJ2-7; TRBD1 matches 8 bases. This CDR3 comprises 16 residues. CDR1 SGHTA and CDR2 FQGNSA come from the germline V gene. The V gene end was trimmed by 2 bases and the J gene end by 3 bases; junction bases not matched to a gene: 9. The full variable domain, in which reference TRBV7-2 and TRBJ2-7 provide the parts outside the CDR3, is GAGVSQSPSNKVTEKGKDVELRCDPISGHTALYWYRQSLGQGLEFLIYFQGNSAPDKSGLPSDRFSAERTGGSVSTLTIQRTQQEDSAVYLCASSLNRDRPSYEQYFGPGTRLTVT.

This clonotype has ten or more counts. The chain carries TRBV2 and TRBJ1-6, with 8 bases aligning to TRBD1. The CDR3 covers 17 residues. After removal of 6 bases from V and 0 bases from J, the junction contained 7 bases not matched to a gene. Germline assignment: CDR1 SNHLY and CDR2 FYNNEI. CDR3 in DNA: TGTGCCAGCAGCACGGGACAGGCGAGCTCCTATAATTCACCCCTCCACTTT. It translates to CASSTGQASSYNSPLHF.

Comment on this clonotype: A much larger clone sits a single nucleotide away, making a read error possible. This chain uses TRBV27 with TRBJ2-5, with D possibly called TRBD1 or TRBD2 (5 bases each). This CDR3 has 13 residues. The V end was cut by 2 bases, the J end by 5 bases, with 9 bases between. The germline gives CDR1 MNHEY, CDR2 SMNVEV (reference sequence). CDR3 in amino acids: CASSLGGRETQYF. The CDR3 DNA reads TGTGCCAGCAGTTTAGGGGGTCGGGAGACCCAGTACTTC.

As for this clonotype: A much larger clone sits a single nucleotide away, making a read error possible. The chain employs TRBV3-1 and TRBJ2-3; weak D call: TRBD2 (5 bases). Germline CDR1 and CDR2: LGHDT and YNNKEL (reference sequence). The CDR3 runs to 13 residues. V was pared by 6 bases and J by 2 bases, with 9 bases between. CDR3: CASRPSPTDTQYF. CDR3 in DNA: TGTGCCAGCAGACCTAGCCCCACAGATACGCAGTATTTT.

This clonotype was recorded at least ten times. J is TRBJ2-7 and V is TRBV7-2; D is perhaps TRBD2 (5 bases). The CDR3 length is 15 residues. With 4 bases removed from V and 0 bases from J, the gap between germline ends came to 13 bases. The germline CDR1 and CDR2 sequences are SGHTA and FQGNSA. The CDR3 reads CASSSRPGDSYEQYF. CDR3 sequence (DNA): TGTGCCAGCAGCTCCCGGCCCGGGGACTCCTACGAGCAGTACTTC.

The chain has TRBV28 and TRBJ2-5; D remains ambiguous. CDR3 length: 14 residues. Germline V gives CDR1 MDHEN, CDR2 SYDVKM. V was clipped by 6 bases and J by 0 bases, with 11 bases between them. The CDR3 loop is CASSHYEDQETQYF. DNA for the CDR3: TGTGCCAGCAGCCATTACGAGGACCAAGAGACCCAGTACTTC. The whole variable domain, remainder taken from reference TRBV28 and TRBJ2-5, is DVKVTQSSRYLVKRTGEKVFLECVQDMDHENMFWYRQDPGLGLRLIYFSYDVKMKEKGDIPEGYSVSREKKERFSLILESASTNQTSMYLCASSHYEDQETQYFGPGTRLLVL.

This clonotype was observed many times. This chain links TRBV19 with TRBJ2-1; 8 bases are shared with TRBD2. The ends lost 5 bases at V and 4 bases at J; junction bases unmatched: 4. The CDR3 length is 14 residues. Germline CDR1 and CDR2: LNHDA and SQIVND (reference sequence). The CDR3 region has the DNA TGTGCCAGTAGTGGCGGGGGGAATTACAATGAGCAGTTCTTC. This sequence encodes CASSGGGNYNEQFF.

As to this clonotype: One end of the junction varies from germline; a read error may be responsible. This chain links TRBV14 with TRBJ2-3, with D maybe TRBD1 (6 bases). The CDR3 spans 18 residues. CDR1 is SGHDN and CDR2 is FVKESK in the germline V gene. The CDR3 loop is CASSQFLGGRGSTDTQYF. For the CDR3, the DNA is TGTGCCAGCAGCCAATTCCTCGGTGGTAGGGGGTCCACAGACACGCAGTATTTT.